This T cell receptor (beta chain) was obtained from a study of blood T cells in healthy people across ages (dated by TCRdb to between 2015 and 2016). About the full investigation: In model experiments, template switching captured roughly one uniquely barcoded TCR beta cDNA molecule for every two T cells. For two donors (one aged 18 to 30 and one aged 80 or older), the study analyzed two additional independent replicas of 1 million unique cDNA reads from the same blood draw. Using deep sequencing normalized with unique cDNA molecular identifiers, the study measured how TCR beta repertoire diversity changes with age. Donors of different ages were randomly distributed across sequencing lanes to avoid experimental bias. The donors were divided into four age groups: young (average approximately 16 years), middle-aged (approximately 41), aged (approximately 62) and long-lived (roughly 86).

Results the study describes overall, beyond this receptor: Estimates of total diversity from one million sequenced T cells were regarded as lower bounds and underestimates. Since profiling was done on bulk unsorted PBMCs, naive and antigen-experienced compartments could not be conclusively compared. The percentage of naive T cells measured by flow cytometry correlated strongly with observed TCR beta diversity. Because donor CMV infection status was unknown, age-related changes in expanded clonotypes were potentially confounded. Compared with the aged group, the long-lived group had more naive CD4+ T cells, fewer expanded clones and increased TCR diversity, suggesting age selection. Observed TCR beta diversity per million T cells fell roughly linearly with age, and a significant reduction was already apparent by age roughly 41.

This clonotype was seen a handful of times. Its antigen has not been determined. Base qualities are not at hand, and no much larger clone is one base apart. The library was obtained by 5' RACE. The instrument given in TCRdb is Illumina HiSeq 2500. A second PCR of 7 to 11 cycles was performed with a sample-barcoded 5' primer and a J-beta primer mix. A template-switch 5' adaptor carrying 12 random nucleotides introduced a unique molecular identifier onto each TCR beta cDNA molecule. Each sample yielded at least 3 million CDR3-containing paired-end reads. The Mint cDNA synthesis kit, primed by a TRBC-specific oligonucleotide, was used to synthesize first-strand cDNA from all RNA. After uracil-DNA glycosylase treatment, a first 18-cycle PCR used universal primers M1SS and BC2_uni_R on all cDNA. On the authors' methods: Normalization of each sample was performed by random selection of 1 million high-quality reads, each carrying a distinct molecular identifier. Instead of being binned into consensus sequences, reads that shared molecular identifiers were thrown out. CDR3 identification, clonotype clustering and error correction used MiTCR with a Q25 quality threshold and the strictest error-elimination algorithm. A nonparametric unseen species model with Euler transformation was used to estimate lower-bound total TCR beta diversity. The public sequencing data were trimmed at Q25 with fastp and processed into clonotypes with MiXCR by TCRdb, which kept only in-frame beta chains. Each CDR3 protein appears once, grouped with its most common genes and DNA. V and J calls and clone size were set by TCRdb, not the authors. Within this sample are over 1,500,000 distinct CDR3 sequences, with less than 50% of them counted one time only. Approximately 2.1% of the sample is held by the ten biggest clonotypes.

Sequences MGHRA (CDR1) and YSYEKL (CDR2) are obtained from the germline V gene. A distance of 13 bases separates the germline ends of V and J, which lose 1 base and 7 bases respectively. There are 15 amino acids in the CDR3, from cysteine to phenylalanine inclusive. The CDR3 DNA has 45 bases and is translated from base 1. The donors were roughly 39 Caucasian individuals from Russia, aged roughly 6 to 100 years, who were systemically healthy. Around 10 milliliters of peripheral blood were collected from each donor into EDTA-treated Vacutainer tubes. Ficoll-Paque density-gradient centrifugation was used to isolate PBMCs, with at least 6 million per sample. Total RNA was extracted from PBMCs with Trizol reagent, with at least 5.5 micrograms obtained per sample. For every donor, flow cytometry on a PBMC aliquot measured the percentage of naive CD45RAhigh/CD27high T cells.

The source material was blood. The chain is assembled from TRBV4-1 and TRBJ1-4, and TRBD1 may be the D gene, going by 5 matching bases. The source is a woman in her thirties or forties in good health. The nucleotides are TGCGCCAGCAGCCAAGTTCAGGGTTTTGGTGAAAAACTGTTTTTT. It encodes CASSQVQGFGEKLFF.